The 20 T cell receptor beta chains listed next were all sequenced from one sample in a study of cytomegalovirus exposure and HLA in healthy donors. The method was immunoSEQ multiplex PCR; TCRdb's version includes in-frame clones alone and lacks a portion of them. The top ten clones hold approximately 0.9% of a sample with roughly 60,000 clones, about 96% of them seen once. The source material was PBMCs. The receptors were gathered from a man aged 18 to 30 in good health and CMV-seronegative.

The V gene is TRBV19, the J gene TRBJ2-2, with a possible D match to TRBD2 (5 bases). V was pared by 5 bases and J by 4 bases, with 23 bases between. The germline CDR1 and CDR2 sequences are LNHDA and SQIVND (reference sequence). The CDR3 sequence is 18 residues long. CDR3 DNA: TGTGCCAGTAGTCCCGGGATCAACCTCCTTGGGCCCACCGGGGAGCTGTTTTTT. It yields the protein CASSPGINLLGPTGELFF.

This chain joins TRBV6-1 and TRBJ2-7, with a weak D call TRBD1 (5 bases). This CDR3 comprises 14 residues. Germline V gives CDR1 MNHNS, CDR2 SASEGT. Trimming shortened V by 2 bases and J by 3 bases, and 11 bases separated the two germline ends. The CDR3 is CASSERRALYEQYF. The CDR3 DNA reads TGTGCCAGCAGTGAACGCAGGGCACTCTACGAGCAGTACTTC.

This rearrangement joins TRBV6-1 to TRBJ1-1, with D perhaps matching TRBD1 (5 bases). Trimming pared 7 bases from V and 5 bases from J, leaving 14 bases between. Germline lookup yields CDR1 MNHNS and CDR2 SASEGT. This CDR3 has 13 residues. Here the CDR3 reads CASTRGEGTEAFF. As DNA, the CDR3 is TGTGCCAGCACCCGGGGGGAAGGGACTGAAGCTTTCTTT.

The CDR3 DNA sequence: TGTGCCAGCAGGTCTAGCGGGAGCCGTCCAGATACGCAGTATTTT. It specifies CASRSSGSRPDTQYF. This chain connects TRBV2 to TRBJ2-3; 10 bases are shared with TRBD2. Trimming cost V 6 bases and J 4 bases; bases outside gene matches: 7. Germline V lookup: CDR1 SNHLY, CDR2 FYNNEI. CDR3 length equals 15 residues.

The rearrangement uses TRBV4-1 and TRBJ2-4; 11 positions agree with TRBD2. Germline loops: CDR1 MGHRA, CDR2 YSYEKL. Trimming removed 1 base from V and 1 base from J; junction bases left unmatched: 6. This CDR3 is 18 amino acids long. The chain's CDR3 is CASSQGVASGRAKNIQYF. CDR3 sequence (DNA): TGCGCCAGCAGCCAAGGTGTAGCTAGCGGGAGGGCCAAAAACATTCAGTACTTC.

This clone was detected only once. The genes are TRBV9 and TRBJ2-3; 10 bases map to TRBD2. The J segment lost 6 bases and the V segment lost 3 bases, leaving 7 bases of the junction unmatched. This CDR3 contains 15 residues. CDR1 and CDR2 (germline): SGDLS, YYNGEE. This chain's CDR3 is CASSATSGAWDTQYF. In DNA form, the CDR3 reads TGTGCCAGCAGCGCCACTAGCGGGGCCTGGGATACGCAGTATTTT.

In DNA form, the CDR3 reads TGTGCCAGCAGTGATCCTCCGGGGGGCGAGCAGTACTTC. Protein product: CASSDPPGGEQYF. The chain is built from TRBV27 and TRBJ2-5, with 7 positions matching TRBD2. Gene TRBJ2-7 matches the end of the DNA better, so the J call may be wrong. CDR3 size: 13 residues. From germline, CDR1 is MNHEY and CDR2 SMNVEV (reference sequence).

The CDR3 sequence is CASSGQFTGELFF. In DNA form, the CDR3 reads TGTGCCAGCAGTGGACAGTTTACCGGGGAGCTGTTTTTT. V usage is TRBV2 and J usage is TRBJ2-2; possibly TRBD1 for D (5 bases). The V gene lost 4 bases and the J gene lost 5 bases, with 8 bases spanning the gap. CDR3 length: 13 residues. CDR1 and CDR2 from the germline V gene are SNHLY and FYNNEI. The variable domain in full, with the rest retrieved from reference TRBV2 and TRBJ2-2, is EPEVTQTPSHQVTQMGQEVILRCVPISNHLYFYWYRQILGQKVEFLVSFYNNEISEKSEIFDDQFSVERPDGSNFTLKIRSTKLEDSAMYFCASSGQFTGELFFGEGSRLTVL.

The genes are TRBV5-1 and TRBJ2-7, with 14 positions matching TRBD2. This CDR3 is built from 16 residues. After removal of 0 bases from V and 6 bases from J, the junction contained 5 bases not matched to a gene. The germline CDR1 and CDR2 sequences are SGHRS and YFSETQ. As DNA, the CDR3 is TGCGCCAGCAGCTTGGGACTAGCGGGAGGGCAGGTCGAGCAGTACTTC. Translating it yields CASSLGLAGGQVEQYF.

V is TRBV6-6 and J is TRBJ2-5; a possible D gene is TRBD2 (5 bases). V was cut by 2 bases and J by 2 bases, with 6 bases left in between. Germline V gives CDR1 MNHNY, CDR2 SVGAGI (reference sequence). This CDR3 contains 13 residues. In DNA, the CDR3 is TGTGCCAGCAGTTACGAGGGACAAGAGACCCAGTACTTC. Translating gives CASSYEGQETQYF.

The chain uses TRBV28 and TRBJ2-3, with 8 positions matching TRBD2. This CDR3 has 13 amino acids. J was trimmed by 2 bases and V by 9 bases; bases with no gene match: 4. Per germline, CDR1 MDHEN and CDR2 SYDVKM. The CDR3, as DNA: TGTGCCAGTAAAGCGGGAGACACAGATACGCAGTATTTT. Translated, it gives CASKAGDTDTQYF.

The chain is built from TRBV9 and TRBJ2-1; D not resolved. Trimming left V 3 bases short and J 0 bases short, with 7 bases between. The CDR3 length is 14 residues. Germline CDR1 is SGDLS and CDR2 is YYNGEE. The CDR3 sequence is CASSASSSYNEQFF. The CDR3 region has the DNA TGTGCCAGCAGCGCGTCGAGCTCCTACAATGAGCAGTTCTTC.

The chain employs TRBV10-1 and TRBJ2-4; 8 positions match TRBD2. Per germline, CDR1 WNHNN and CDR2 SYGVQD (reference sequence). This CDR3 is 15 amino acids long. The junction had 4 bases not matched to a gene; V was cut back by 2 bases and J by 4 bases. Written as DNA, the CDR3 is TGCGCCAGCAGTGAGGCAATAGCGGGAAAAAACATTCAGTACTTC. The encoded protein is CASSEAIAGKNIQYF.

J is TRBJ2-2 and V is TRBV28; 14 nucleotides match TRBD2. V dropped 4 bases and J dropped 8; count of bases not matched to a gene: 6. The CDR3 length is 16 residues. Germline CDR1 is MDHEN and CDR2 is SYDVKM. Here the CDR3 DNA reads TGTGCCAGCAGTTCGGGACTAGCGGGAGAAGGAGGGGAGCTGTTTTTT. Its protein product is CASSSGLAGEGGELFF. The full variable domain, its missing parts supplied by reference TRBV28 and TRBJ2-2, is DVKVTQSSRYLVKRTGEKVFLECVQDMDHENMFWYRQDPGLGLRLIYFSYDVKMKEKGDIPEGYSVSREKKERFSLILESASTNQTSMYLCASSSGLAGEGGELFFGEGSRLTVL.

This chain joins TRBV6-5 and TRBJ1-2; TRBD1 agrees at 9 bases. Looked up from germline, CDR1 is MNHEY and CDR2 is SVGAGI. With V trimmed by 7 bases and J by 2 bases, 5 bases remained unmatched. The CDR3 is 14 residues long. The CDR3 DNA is TGTGCCAGCAAGGGACAGGGTGGGAACTATGGCTACACCTTC. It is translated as CASKGQGGNYGYTF.

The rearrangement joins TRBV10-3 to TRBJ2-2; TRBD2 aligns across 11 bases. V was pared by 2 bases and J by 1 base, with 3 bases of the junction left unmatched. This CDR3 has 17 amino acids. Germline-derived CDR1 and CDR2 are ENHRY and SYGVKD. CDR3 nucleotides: TGTGCCATCAGTGAGAGTGGGACTAGCGGGAACACCGGGGAGCTGTTTTTT. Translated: CAISESGTSGNTGELFF.

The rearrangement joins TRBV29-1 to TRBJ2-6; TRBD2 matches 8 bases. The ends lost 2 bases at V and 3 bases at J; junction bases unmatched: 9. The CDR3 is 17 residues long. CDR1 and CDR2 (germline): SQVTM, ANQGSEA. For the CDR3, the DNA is TGCAGCGTTGAAAGTCTCGGGAGGGCCTATGGGGCCAACGTCCTGACTTTC. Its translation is CSVESLGRAYGANVLTF.

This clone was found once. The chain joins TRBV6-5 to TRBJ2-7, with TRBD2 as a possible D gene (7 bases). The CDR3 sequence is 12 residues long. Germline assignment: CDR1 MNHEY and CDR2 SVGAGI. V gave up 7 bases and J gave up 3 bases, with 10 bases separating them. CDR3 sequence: CASIGGGYEQYF. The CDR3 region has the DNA TGTGCCAGCATAGGGGGGGGCTACGAGCAGTACTTC.

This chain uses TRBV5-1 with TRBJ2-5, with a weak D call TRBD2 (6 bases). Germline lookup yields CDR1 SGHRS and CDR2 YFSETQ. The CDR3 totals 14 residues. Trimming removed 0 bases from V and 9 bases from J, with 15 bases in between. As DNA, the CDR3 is TGCGCCAGCAGCTTGGATTGGCGTCGGGAGTCCCAGTACTTC. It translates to CASSLDWRRESQYF. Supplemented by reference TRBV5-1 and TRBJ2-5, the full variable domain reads KAGVTQTPRYLIKTRGQQVTLSCSPISGHRSVSWYQQTPGQGLQFLFEYFSETQRNKGNFPGRFSGRQFSNSRSEMNVSTLELGDSALYLCASSLDWRRESQYFGPGTRLLVL.

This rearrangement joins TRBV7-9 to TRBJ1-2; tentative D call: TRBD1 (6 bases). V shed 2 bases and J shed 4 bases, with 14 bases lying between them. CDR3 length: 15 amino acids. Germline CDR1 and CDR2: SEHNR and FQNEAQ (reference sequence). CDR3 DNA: TGTGCCAGCAGCTTAAGTGGGGGCGGCGGCTATGGCTACACCTTC. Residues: CASSLSGGGGYGYTF. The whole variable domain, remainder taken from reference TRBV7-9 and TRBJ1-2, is DTGVSQNPRHKITKRGQNVTFRCDPISEHNRLYWYRQTLGQGPEFLTYFQNEAQLEKSRLLSDRFSAERPKGSFSTLEIQRTEQGDSAMYLCASSLSGGGGYGYTFGSGTRLTVV.